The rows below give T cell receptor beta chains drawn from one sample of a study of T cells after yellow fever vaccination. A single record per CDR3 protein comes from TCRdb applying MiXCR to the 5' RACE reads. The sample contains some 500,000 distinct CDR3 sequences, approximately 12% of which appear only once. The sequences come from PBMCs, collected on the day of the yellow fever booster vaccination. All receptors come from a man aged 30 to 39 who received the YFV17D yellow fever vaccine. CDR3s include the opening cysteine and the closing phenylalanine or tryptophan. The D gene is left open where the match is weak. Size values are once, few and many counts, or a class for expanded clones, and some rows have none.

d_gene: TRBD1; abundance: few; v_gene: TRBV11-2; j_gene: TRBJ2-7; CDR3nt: TGTGCCAGCAGCTTAGACCCCTCCGTGCCGGGTCCAGGGGGAGTAGAGCAGTACTTC; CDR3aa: CASSLDPSVPGPGGVEQYF
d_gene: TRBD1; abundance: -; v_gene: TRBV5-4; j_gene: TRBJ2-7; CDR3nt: TGTGCCAGCAGCTCCCGGGACAGGGGGCTCCGGGTTGAGCAGTACTTC; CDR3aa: CASSSRDRGLRVEQYF
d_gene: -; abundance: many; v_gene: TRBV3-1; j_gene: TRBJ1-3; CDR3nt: TGTGCCAGCAGCCAAGATCGGGTCTCTGGAAACACCATATATTTT; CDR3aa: CASSQDRVSGNTIYF
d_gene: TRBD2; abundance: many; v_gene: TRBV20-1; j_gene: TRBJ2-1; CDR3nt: TGCAGTGGAGAGTCTAGCGGGACACAGGAGCAGTTCTTC; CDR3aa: CSGESSGTQEQFF
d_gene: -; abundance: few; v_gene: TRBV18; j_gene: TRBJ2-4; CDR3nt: TGTGCCAGCTCACCAGACTCAGGGATGAACATTCAGTACTTC; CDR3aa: CASSPDSGMNIQYF
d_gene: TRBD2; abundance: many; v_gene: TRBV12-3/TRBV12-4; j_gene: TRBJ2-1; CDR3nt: TGTGCCAGCAGTTTGACTAGCGGGAGGAGGAATGAGCAGTTCTTC; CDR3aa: CASSLTSGRRNEQFF
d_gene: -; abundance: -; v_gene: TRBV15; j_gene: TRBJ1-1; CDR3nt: TGTGCCACCAGCAGAGATTTACGGGTGGACACTGAAGCTTTCTTT; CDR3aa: CATSRDLRVDTEAFF
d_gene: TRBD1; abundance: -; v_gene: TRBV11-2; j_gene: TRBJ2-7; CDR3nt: TGTGCCAGCAGCTCCGCCCGGTGGACAGGGACCTACGAGCAGTACTTC; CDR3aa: CASSSARWTGTYEQYF
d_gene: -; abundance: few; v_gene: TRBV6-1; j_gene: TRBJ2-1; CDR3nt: TGTGCCAGCAGTACCCCGCCGACAGGTGTGAATGAGCAGTTCTTC; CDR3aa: CASSTPPTGVNEQFF
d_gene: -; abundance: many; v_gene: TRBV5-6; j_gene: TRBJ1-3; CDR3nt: TGTGCCAGCAGCTTGGTGGGGGGCTCCTCTGGAAACACCATATATTTT; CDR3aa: CASSLVGGSSGNTIYF
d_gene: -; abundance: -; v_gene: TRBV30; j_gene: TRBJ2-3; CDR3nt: TGTGCCTGGAGTGTTAAAGGAGGCACAGATACGCAGTATTTT; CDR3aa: CAWSVKGGTDTQYF
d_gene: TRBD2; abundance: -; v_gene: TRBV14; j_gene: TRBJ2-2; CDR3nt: TGTGCCAGCAGCCCACTAGCGGGGCCACCGAACACCGGGGAGCTGTTTTTT; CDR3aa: CASSPLAGPPNTGELFF
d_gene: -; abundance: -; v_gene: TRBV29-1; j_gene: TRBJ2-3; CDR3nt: TGCAGCGTTTCAGGTAGCCACTCCGAAGGAGATACGCAGTATTTT; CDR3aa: CSVSGSHSEGDTQYF
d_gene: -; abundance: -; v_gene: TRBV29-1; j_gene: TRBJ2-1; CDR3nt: TGCAGCGTCGGCCGGGACCACCGGGATGAGCAGTTCTTC; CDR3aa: CSVGRDHRDEQFF
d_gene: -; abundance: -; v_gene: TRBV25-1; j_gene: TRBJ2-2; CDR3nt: TGTGCCAGCAGTGAATGGGGGCAGTGGGGGGAGCTGCTTTTT; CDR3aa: CASSEWGQWGELLF
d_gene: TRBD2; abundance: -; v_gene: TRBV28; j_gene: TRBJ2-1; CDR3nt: TGTGCCAGCAGGGTACTAGCGGGGAACAATGAGCAGTTCTTC; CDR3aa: CASRVLAGNNEQFF
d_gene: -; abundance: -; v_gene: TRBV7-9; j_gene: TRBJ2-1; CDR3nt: TGTGCCAGCAGCTTAGTGCCGGGAGTGTTCTCCTACAATGAGCAGTTCTTC; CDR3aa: CASSLVPGVFSYNEQFF
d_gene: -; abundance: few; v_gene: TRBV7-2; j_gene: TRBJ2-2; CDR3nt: TGTGCCAGCAGCTTTCGCCTCACCGGGGAGCTGTTTTTT; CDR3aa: CASSFRLTGELFF
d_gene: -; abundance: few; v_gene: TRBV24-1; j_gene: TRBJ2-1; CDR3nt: TGTGCCACCAGTGATTTGCAGTTGTTTTTTGTAGGCTACAATGAGCAGTTCTTC; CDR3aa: CATSDLQLFFVGYNEQFF
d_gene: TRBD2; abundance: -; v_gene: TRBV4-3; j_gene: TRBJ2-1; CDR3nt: TGCGCCAGCAGCCAAGCCAACGGGAGGGCCGCTCGGGGGGAGCAGTTCTTC; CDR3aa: CASSQANGRAARGEQFF
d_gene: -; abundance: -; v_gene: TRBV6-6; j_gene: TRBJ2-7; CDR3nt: TGTGCCGCGAGGGGGGCCTACGAGCAGTACTTC; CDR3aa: CAARGAYEQYF
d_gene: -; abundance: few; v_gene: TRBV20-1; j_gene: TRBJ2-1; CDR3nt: TGCAGTGCTAGAGATCAAGGCGCACGAGCCAGATACAATGAGCAGTTCTTC; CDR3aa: CSARDQGARARYNEQFF
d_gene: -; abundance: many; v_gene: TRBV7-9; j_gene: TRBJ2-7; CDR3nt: TGTGCCAGCAGCCTACCCCCTTGGGAGACTAATTACTACGAGCAGTACTTC; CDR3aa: CASSLPPWETNYYEQYF
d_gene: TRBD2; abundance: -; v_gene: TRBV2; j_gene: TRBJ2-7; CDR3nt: TGTGCCCTTGGGACTAGCGGCTCCACAATCTACGAGCAGTACTTC; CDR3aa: CALGTSGSTIYEQYF
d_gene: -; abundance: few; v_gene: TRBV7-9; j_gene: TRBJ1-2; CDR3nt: TGTGCCAGCAGCCAGATGACGGAATCCTATGGCTACACCTTC; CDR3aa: CASSQMTESYGYTF
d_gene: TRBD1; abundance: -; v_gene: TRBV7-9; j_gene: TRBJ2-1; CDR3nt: TGTGCCAGCAGCTTAGATTTCCTGAGACAGGGTCGAAATGAGCAGTTCTTC; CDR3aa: CASSLDFLRQGRNEQFF
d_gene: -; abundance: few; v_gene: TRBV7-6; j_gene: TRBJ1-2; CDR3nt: TGTGCCAGCAGCCGGGAACAGGCAGCTTTCTATGGCTACACCTTC; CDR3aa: CASSREQAAFYGYTF
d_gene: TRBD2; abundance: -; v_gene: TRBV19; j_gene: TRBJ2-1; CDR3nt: TGTGCCAGTAGTATCTCTAGCGGGTTAGGCGGTGAGCAGTTCTTC; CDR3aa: CASSISSGLGGEQFF
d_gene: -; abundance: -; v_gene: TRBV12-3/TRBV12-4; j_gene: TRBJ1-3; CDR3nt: TGTGCCAGCAGTTTACTGGCAGCAGGAAACACCATATATTTT; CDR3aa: CASSLLAAGNTIYF
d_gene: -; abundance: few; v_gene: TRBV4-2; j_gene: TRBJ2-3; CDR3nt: TGTGCCAGCCGGACCCGGAGCACAGATACGCAGTATTTT; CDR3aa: CASRTRSTDTQYF
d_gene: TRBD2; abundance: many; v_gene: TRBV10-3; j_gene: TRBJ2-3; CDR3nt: TGTGCCATCAGTCCGGGACTAGCGGACACAGATACGCAGTATTTT; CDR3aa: CAISPGLADTDTQYF
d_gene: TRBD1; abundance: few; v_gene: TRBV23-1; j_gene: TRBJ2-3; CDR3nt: TGCGCCAGCCCTAAGGCACAGGGGGCTGAGACGCAGTATTTT; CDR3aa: CASPKAQGAETQYF
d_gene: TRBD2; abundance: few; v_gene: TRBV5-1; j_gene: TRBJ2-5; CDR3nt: TGCGCCAGCAGCCCGCGGGCTAGCGGAAACCAAGAGACCCAGTACTTC; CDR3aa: CASSPRASGNQETQYF
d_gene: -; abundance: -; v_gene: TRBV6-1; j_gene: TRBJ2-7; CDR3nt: TGTGCCAGCAGTAAACAGCGGAGCTCCTACGAGCAGTACTTC; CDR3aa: CASSKQRSSYEQYF
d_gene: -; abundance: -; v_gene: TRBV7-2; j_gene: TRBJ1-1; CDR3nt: TGTGCCAGCAGCTTAATGGCAGAATACACTGAAGCTTTCTTT; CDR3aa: CASSLMAEYTEAFF
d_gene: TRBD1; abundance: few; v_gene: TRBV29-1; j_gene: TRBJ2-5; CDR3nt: TGCAGCGGGGGGTCGGGACAGTCCGAGACCCAGTACTTC; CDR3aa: CSGGSGQSETQYF
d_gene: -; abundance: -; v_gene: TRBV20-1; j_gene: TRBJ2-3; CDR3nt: TGCAGTGCGGGGGCAGCAGATACGCAGTATTTT; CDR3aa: CSAGAADTQYF
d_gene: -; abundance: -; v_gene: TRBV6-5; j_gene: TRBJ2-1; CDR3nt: TGTGCCAGCAGTTACGAGGGACAAACCTACAATGAGCAGTTCTTC; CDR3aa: CASSYEGQTYNEQFF
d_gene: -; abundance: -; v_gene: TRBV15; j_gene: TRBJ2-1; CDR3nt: TGTGCCACCAGCAGAGATGAACCTTACAATGAGCAGTTCTTC; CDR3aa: CATSRDEPYNEQFF
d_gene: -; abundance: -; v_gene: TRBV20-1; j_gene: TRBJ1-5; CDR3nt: TGCAGTGCTAGAGATCAGGTCGGGTTCAATCAGCCCCAGCATTTT; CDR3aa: CSARDQVGFNQPQHF
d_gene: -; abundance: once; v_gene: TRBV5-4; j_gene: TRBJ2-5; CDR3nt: TGTGCCAGCCGTGGGGACGCAGAGACCCAGTACTTC; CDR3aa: CASRGDAETQYF
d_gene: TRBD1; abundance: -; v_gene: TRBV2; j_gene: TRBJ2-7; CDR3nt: TGTGCCAGCAGGTCGGGACAGAACTACGAGCAGTACTTC; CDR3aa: CASRSGQNYEQYF
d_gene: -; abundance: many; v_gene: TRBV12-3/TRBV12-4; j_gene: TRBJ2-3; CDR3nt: TGTGCCAGCAGTGTGAAAAGGGACTCGGGGGCGTATTTT; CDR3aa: CASSVKRDSGAYF
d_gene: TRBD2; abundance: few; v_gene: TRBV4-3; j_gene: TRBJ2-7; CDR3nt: TGCGCCAGCAGCCAAGAATTAGATAGCGGGTCTTCCTACGAGCAGTACTTC; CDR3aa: CASSQELDSGSSYEQYF
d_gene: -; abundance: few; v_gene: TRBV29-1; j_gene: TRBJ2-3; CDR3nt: TGCAGCGTTGAAGGTGGCCAGGGCCACACAGATACGCAGTATTTT; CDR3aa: CSVEGGQGHTDTQYF
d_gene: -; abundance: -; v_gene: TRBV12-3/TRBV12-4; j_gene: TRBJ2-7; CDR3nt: TGTGCCAGCAGGTCCGACAGGGAGGGGTACGAGCAGTACTTC; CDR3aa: CASRSDREGYEQYF
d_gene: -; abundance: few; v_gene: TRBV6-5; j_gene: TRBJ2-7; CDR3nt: TGTGCCAGCAGTAACCACAGGGGAGGGGGGCAGTACTTC; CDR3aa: CASSNHRGGGQYF
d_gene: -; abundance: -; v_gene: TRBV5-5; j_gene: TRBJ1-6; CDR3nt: TGTGCCAGCAGCTTGGCCTCGGCAACCAGCTCCTATAATTCACCCCTCCACTTT; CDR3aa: CASSLASATSSYNSPLHF
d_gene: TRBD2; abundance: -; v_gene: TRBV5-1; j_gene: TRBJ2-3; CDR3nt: TGCGCCAGCAGCGGGTCGACTAGCGGGGTGAGGGCCACAGATACGCAGTATTTT; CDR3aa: CASSGSTSGVRATDTQYF
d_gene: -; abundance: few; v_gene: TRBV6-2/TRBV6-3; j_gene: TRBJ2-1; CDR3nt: TGTGCCAGCGGGATATGGGTGTATGAGCAGTTCTTC; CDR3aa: CASGIWVYEQFF
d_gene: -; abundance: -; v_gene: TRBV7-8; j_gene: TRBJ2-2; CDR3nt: TGTGCCAGCAGCTTTTCTGTAGCAGTGAACACCGGGGAGCTGTTTTTT; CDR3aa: CASSFSVAVNTGELFF
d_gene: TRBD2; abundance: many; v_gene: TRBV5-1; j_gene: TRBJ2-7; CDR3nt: TGCGCCAGCAGCACCGCTAGCGGAGGCTCCTACGAGCAGTACTTC; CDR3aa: CASSTASGGSYEQYF
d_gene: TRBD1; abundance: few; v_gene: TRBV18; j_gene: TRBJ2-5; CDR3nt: TGTGCCAGCTCACTTCTGACAGGGATGGGTCAAGAGACCCAGTACTTC; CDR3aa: CASSLLTGMGQETQYF